These T cell receptor beta chains were read from a single sample in a study of graft-versus-host responses after intestinal transplantation. These receptors' antigens are unknown. The assay was immunoSEQ multiplex PCR, and TCRdb's table has in-frame clones only and misses some. The table includes tens of thousands of clones, approximately 96% detected once. This specimen consisted of unstimulated CD8+ T cells sorted from spleen or lymph node cells, obtained before intestinal transplant. These TCRs come from a human donor who received an intestinal transplant. Each CDR3 is given with its conserved first and last residue. D genes are given only for firm matches. Clone size is stated in some rows and not others, as once, few, many or a class when expanded.

. TRBD2 TRBJ2-7 TRBV6-1 TGTGCCAGCAGTTCTCAAAGCGGGAGCTCCTACGAGCAGTACTTC CASSSQSGSSYEQYF
. TRBD1 TRBJ1-1 TRBV27 TGTGCCAGCAGTTCTACAGGGGTGAACACTGAAGCTTTCTTT CASSSTGVNTEAFF
once . TRBJ1-1 TRBV7-6 TGTGCCAGCGGAACACTGGGCTTGGAGACTGAAGCTTTCTTT CASGTLGLETEAFF
. TRBD2 TRBJ2-2 TRBV27 TGTGCCAGCAGCCCAATAGGGGCTCTAGCGGGAGAAGGCTCCGGGGAGCTGTTTTTT CASSPIGALAGEGSGELFF
. TRBD1 TRBJ2-1 TRBV5-6 TGTGCCAGCAGCCCGCCGACAGGGGAAATCTACAATGAGCAGTTCTTC CASSPPTGEIYNEQFF
. . TRBJ1-4 TRBV15 TGTGCCACCGATGTCGGGGGGCTGTTTGGTGAAAAACTGTTTTTT CATDVGGLFGEKLFF
. . TRBJ2-5 TRBV6-1 TGTGCCAGCAGTTCTGGGGGGAGAGGGACCCAGTACTTC CASSSGGRGTQYF
. . TRBJ2-7 TRBV29-1 TGCAGCGTTGCCACATTTAGACCCTTGAGGTGGACCCTCGGGGACTACGAGCAGTACTTC CSVATFRPLRWTLGDYEQYF
. . TRBJ1-1 TRBV6-6 TGTGCCAGCAGTTACCCCAGGGGTAGTCCGAACACTGAAGCTTTCTTT CASSYPRGSPNTEAFF
once TRBD1 TRBJ1-2 TRBV4-1 TGCGCCAGCAGCCCCCGGCAGGGGGCGGACTATGGCTACACCTTC CASSPRQGADYGYTF
few TRBD1 TRBJ1-3 TRBV18 TGTGCCAGCTCCGGGACAGGCTCTGGAAACACCATATATTTT CASSGTGSGNTIYF
. TRBD2 TRBJ2-1 TRBV27 TGTGCCAGCAGTTTATCCTCGACTAGCGGGAGGGTCAATGAGCAGTTCTTC CASSLSSTSGRVNEQFF
. . TRBJ1-2 TRBV27 TGTGCCAGCAGTTCCATTCAAGACAGGCGAACGTATGGCTACACCTTC CASSSIQDRRTYGYTF
. TRBD2 TRBJ2-7 TRBV19 TGTGCCAGTAGTAGCGGGAGTCTGAGCGAGCAGTACTTC CASSSGSLSEQYF
. . TRBJ1-5 TRBV10-3 TGTGCCATCAGTGAGCGCGGGCTGCCCCAGCATTTT CAISERGLPQHF
. . TRBJ2-2 TRBV7-3 TGTGCCAGCAGCGATACGAACACCGGGGAGCTGTTTTTT CASSDTNTGELFF
. . TRBJ1-5 TRBV5-6 TGTGCCAGCAGCTTGGGGCAGGGGCGAAGCAATCAGCCCCAGCATTTT CASSLGQGRSNQPQHF
. TRBD1 TRBJ1-2 TRBV5-1 TGCGCCAGCAGCTTGTTGGGACAGGGGTTTAAGGGATATGGCTACACCTTC CASSLLGQGFKGYGYTF
few . TRBJ1-5 TRBV2 TGTGCCAGCAGTGTCCGTGATCAGCCCCAGCATTTT CASSVRDQPQHF
. . TRBJ2-7 TRBV7-8 TGTGCCAGCAGCTTCTTTCAGTACGAGCAGTACTTC CASSFFQYEQYF
. TRBD2 TRBJ2-1 TRBV13 TGTGCCAGCAGCCAAGGACTAGCGGGAGTCAGTGAGCAGTTCTTC CASSQGLAGVSEQFF
. TRBD2 TRBJ2-1 TRBV13 TGTGCCAGCAGCTTGACTGACGGTTCTAGCGGGACTTTGTACAATGAGCAGTTCTTC CASSLTDGSSGTLYNEQFF
. TRBD2 TRBJ2-5 TRBV4-1 TGCGCCAGCAGGTCCGGGACTACCCAAGAGACCCAGTACTTC CASRSGTTQETQYF
. TRBD2 TRBJ2-5 TRBV4-1 TGCGCCAGCAGCCAAGATACTAGCGGGGCGGCAGAGACCCAGTACTTC CASSQDTSGAAETQYF
. . TRBJ2-7 TRBV10-1 TGCGCCAGCAGTGACAGGGCCTCCTACGAGCAGTACTTC CASSDRASYEQYF
. TRBD1 TRBJ1-5 TRBV29-1 TGCAGCGTTGGGGGACAGGGGGATAATCAGCCCCAGCATTTT CSVGGQGDNQPQHF
few . TRBJ1-2 TRBV19 TGTGCCAGTAGTATAGGGACCTTCAGCGATGGCTACACCTTC CASSIGTFSDGYTF
once . TRBJ1-5 TRBV7-8 TGTGCCAGCAGCTTAGTGGCAGGGAGCCCATATAGCAATCAGCCCCAGCATTTT CASSLVAGSPYSNQPQHF
. . TRBJ2-5 TRBV11-2 TGTGCCAGCAGCTTAGAACCCGTCCTTGAGTGGTTTGCCCAGTACTTC CASSLEPVLEWFAQYF
. TRBD2 TRBJ2-2 TRBV7-3 TGTGCCAGCAGCCCCCTCAAGCGGGAGGGCCCCACCGGGGAGCTGTTTTTT CASSPLKREGPTGELFF
. TRBD2 TRBJ2-7 TRBV9 TGTGCCAGCAGCCCCGGGACTAGCGGGAGCTACGAGCAGTACTTC CASSPGTSGSYEQYF
. . TRBJ1-5 TRBV7-9 TGTGCCAGCAGCTTGCCAGGGGCCAATCAGCCCCAGCATTTT CASSLPGANQPQHF
. TRBD2 TRBJ2-1 TRBV7-8 TGTGCCAGCAGCTTAGGTGGAGCGGGAGGGACCAATGAGCAGTTCTTC CASSLGGAGGTNEQFF
few . TRBJ2-1 TRBV7-9 TGTGCCAGCAGCTTTGGGGGAACCTACAATGAGCAGTTCTTC CASSFGGTYNEQFF
. . TRBJ2-1 TRBV7-3 TGTGCCAGCAGCTTAACGTTCGGGTGGGCGGATTCCTACAATGAGCAGTTCTTC CASSLTFGWADSYNEQFF
. . TRBJ1-1 TRBV5-5 TGTGCCAGCAGACCAATCGACAGCCCCACTGAAGCTTTCTTT CASRPIDSPTEAFF
. . TRBJ1-2 TRBV9 TGTGCCAGCAGCCCACCCCTCAACAGGGATGGCTACACCTTC CASSPPLNRDGYTF
. . TRBJ1-2 TRBV7-9 TGTGCCAGCAGCTTAGGTGGGGTGGCCTATGGCTACACCTTC CASSLGGVAYGYTF
. TRBD2 TRBJ2-1 TRBV7-9 TGTGCCAGCAGCCCTAAGCTAGCGGAGACGTACAATGAGCAGTTCTTC CASSPKLAETYNEQFF